The text below deals with one T cell receptor beta chain. The antigen is unknown. This sample is drawn from a study of T cell responses to AZD1222 COVID-19 vaccine. Study observations and caveats: Of spike-specific TCRs, nearly half reportedly target regions left unmutated in variants.

V lost 9 bases, J lost 2 bases, and 8 bases lay in between. The CDR3 length is 11 residues. Looked up from germline, CDR1 is MNHEY and CDR2 is SMNVEV (reference sequence). Sequencing was performed with immunoSEQ multiplex PCR; in TCRdb, only in-frame clones are kept and a portion is missing. The sample consists of roughly 130,000 clones, 88% of them appearing once. The clonotype was recovered from an adult in good health. The chain recombines TRBV27 with TRBJ2-7, with D unresolved. The specimen comprised peripheral blood, sampled on day 0 of MenACWY control vaccination. The CDR3 sequence: CARQDTYEQYF. The CDR3, as DNA: TGTGCCAGGCAGGATACCTACGAGCAGTACTTC.